This TCR beta chain comes out of a study of PD-1 blockade in mismatch repair-deficient tumors. Study-level findings and limits: After pembrolizumab, tumor-resident clones rose rapidly, then generally contracted before radiologic responses.

CDR1 is MNHNS and CDR2 is SASEGT in the germline V gene. The CDR3 contains 14 residues. V shed 4 bases and J shed 5 bases, with 15 bases lying between them. Time point specified: identical roughly 10-day culture without peptide (control). PCR or immunohistochemistry showed mismatch repair deficiency in every enrolled patient. Each of six or seven ELISpot-reactive candidate peptides was used for approximately 10-day stimulation. An identically run culture lacking peptide was the fold-change baseline. In the case of this clone: Its antigen is unknown.

The table came from immunoSEQ multiplex PCR; TCRdb's copy has only in-frame clones and leaves some out. The table includes around 13,000 clones, around 84% detected once. The TCR originated in an adult with mismatch repair-deficient cancer. The chain combines TRBV6-1 with TRBJ2-7, with a weak D call TRBD1 (7 bases). Here the sequenced sample was cells cultured in vitro, taken from a patient treated with pembrolizumab. CDR3 sequence reads: CASSATGRTHEQYF. CDR3 DNA: TGTGCCAGCAGTGCGACAGGGAGGACCCACGAGCAGTACTTC.